The 5 T cell receptor beta chains below were found in one sample sequenced in a study of cytomegalovirus exposure and HLA in healthy donors. The PCR ran on 60 Vbeta and 13 Jbeta primers. Libraries were prepared by immunoSEQ multiplex PCR; TCRdb keeps only in-frame clonotypes and omits some of them. The sample carries fewer than 200,000 clones, 80% recorded once. Sequencing used PBMCs. The receptors were gathered from a woman aged 45 to 65 in good health and CMV-seropositive.

This chain connects TRBV28 to TRBJ1-5, with D unclear. Trimming shortened V by 6 bases and J by 4 bases, and 16 bases separated the two germline ends. Germline CDR1 reads MDHEN; CDR2 reads SYDVKM. The CDR3 is 15 amino acids. CDR3 DNA: TGTGCCAGCAGAACCCCACTAGGCTCGAATCAGCCCCAGCATTTT. This gives the protein CASRTPLGSNQPQHF.

The V gene is TRBV18, the J gene TRBJ1-5; the D is unclear. The CDR3 spans 15 residues. V shed 0 bases and J shed 1 base, with 7 bases lying between them. Germline V gene data show CDR1 as KGHSH and CDR2 as LQKENI. In DNA form, the CDR3 reads TGTGCCAGCTCACCACCGCCAGGCAGCAATCAGCCCCAGCATTTT. Its translation: CASSPPPGSNQPQHF.

The chain carries TRBV7-8 and TRBJ2-5, with D possibly TRBD1 on 5 matching bases. Trimming removed 2 bases at V and 1 base at J, with 17 bases between. This CDR3 has 17 residues. From germline, CDR1 is SGHVS and CDR2 FQNEAQ. The CDR3 protein is CASSLRRWWGSQETQYF. For the CDR3, the DNA is TGTGCCAGCAGCTTAAGGCGATGGTGGGGCAGCCAAGAGACCCAGTACTTC.

This sequence joins TRBV11-3 and TRBJ2-7, with D possibly matching TRBD1 (5 bases). The CDR3 totals 16 residues. Trimming took off 6 bases at V and 0 bases at J, with 18 bases between the two ends. Germline CDR1 SGHNT, CDR2 YENEEA. The CDR3 is CASSYASQTASYEQYF. As DNA, the CDR3 is TGTGCCAGCAGTTATGCAAGTCAGACAGCCTCCTACGAGCAGTACTTC.

This rearrangement joins TRBV7-2 to TRBJ2-2, with D possibly matching TRBD2 (6 bases). Trimming took off 2 bases at V and 5 bases at J, with 9 bases between the two ends. The CDR3 is made up of 14 amino acids. Per germline, CDR1 SGHTA and CDR2 FQGNSA. CDR3 nucleotides: TGTGCCAGCAGCTTAAGGCGGGATACCGGGGAGCTGTTTTTT. It translates to CASSLRRDTGELFF. The full variable domain, completed using reference TRBV7-2 and TRBJ2-2, is GAGVSQSPSNKVTEKGKDVELRCDPISGHTALYWYRQSLGQGLEFLIYFQGNSAPDKSGLPSDRFSAERTGGSVSTLTIQRTQQEDSAVYLCASSLRRDTGELFFGEGSRLTVL.